The sequence of this T cell receptor beta chain was determined in a study of T cells in localized non-small cell lung cancer. In its sample, this clone is medium-sized. Clones were read by immunoSEQ multiplex PCR, and TCRdb kept only the in-frame ones, dropping some. Of over a thousand clones listed, approximately 26% are singletons. The receptor comes from a male donor older than 55 with stage II lung adenocarcinoma. The sample was normal lung tissue next to the tumor, taken before any cancer treatment.

The CDR3 DNA reads TGTGCCAGCAGTGAAGGTCTTTTAATCCATGGCTACACCTTC. Protein sequence: CASSEGLLIHGYTF. The chain links TRBV9 to TRBJ1-2; no clear D. Trimming left V 5 bases short and J 6 bases short, with 17 bases between. Per the germline V gene, CDR1 is SGDLS and CDR2 is YYNGEE. CDR3 length equals 14 residues. Together with reference TRBV9 and TRBJ1-2, the CDR3 gives the full variable domain: DSGVTQTPKHLITATGQRVTLRCSPRSGDLSVYWYQQSLDQGLQFLIQYYNGEERAKGNILERFSAQQFPDLHSELNLSSLELGDSALYFCASSEGLLIHGYTFGSGTRLTVV.